Shown below are 8 T cell receptor beta chains from a single sample sequenced in a study of PD-L1 blockade in urothelial cancer. Here immunoSEQ multiplex PCR was the method, and the copy in TCRdb shows in-frame clones only, minus some. This table has 25,000 to 30,000 clones, approximately 86% appearing once. The sequencing here drew on PBMCs, taken around atezolizumab (anti-PD-L1) treatment. These receptors all come from a man aged 45-60 years with urothelial cancer.

The chain joins TRBV25-1 to TRBJ2-1; TRBD1 might be the D (7 bases). The ends were cut back, 3 bases at V and 6 bases at J, with 15 bases in the middle. The CDR3 has 15 residues. Germline V gives CDR1 MGHDK, CDR2 SYGVNS. CDR3 sequence reads: CASSDLDYRGNEQFF. CDR3 bases: TGTGCCAGCAGTGATTTGGACTACAGGGGCAATGAGCAGTTCTTC.

This sequence joins TRBV27 and TRBJ1-5, with TRBD1 matching 7 bases. V trimming: 6 bases; J trimming: 0 bases; junction bases outside the gene matches: 2. Germline V gives CDR1 MNHEY, CDR2 SMNVEV (reference sequence). The CDR3 has 14 residues. Here the CDR3 reads CASRGQYSNQPQHF. CDR3 DNA sequence: TGTGCCAGCAGGGGACAGTATAGCAATCAGCCCCAGCATTTT.

The CDR3 protein is CASSLTRMIGGSTDTQYF. Here the CDR3 DNA reads TGTGCCAGCAGCTTAACTAGAATGATTGGGGGCAGCACAGATACGCAGTATTTT. The rearrangement links TRBV11-3 to TRBJ2-3; weak D call: TRBD1 (6 bases). The CDR3 length is 18 residues. The germline V gene has CDR1 SGHNT and CDR2 YENEEA. V shed 2 bases and J shed 0 bases, with 18 bases lying between them.

Only a few counts were recorded for this clone. This chain links TRBV2 with TRBJ1-5; 7 bases map to TRBD1. CDR3 length: 17 amino acids. Germline CDR1 reads SNHLY; CDR2 reads FYNNEI. The ends lost 1 base at V and 1 base at J; junction bases unmatched: 7. The CDR3 is CASSEGLVTGSNQPQHF. Written as DNA, the CDR3 is TGTGCCAGCAGTGAAGGGCTCGTGACAGGGAGCAATCAGCCCCAGCATTTT.

Only a few counts were recorded for this clone. V is TRBV25-1 and J is TRBJ2-5; 8 bases are a match to TRBD1. The CDR3 spans 11 residues. CDR1 is MGHDK and CDR2 is SYGVNS in the germline V gene. V shed 4 bases, J shed 13 bases, and the junction held 5 bases outside the gene matches. As DNA, the CDR3 is TGTGCCAGCAGTGGACAGGGGCGGTGGTACTTC. Amino acid sequence: CASSGQGRWYF.

This chain connects TRBV21-1 to TRBJ2-7; whether TRBD2, the table's D call, matches the DNA was not checked. TRBV21-1 is a pseudogene segment. The CDR3 length is 15 residues. CDR3 in amino acids: CASSKWRRDPYEQYF. The CDR3 bases are TGTGCCAGCAGCAAATGGCGGAGAGACCCCTACGAGCAGTACTTC.

The chain joins TRBV18 to TRBJ2-1, with D uncertain. The CDR3 runs 11 residues. The germline V gene has CDR1 KGHSH and CDR2 LQKENI. Trimming took 3 bases from V and 7 from J, leaving 4 bases between them. The CDR3 reads CASSPENEQFF. The CDR3 DNA reads as TGTGCCAGCTCACCTGAGAATGAGCAGTTCTTC.

The chain links TRBV29-1 to TRBJ1-2; unclear D gene. The length of the CDR3 is 11 residues. Trimming removed 8 bases from V and 4 bases from J, with 11 bases in between. Germline CDR1 SQVTM, CDR2 ANQGSEA. CDR3 sequence reads: CSTGEAYGYTF. In DNA form, the CDR3 reads TGCAGCACCGGGGAGGCCTATGGCTACACCTTC.